This T cell receptor (beta chain) was captured by sequencing in a study of chemoradiotherapy in HPV16-positive cancers. At the level of the study: Functional T-cell assays on a couple of HPV16-positive patients' cells defined candidate HPV-specific clones and common TCR motifs. Study-wide findings and caveats: Better recurrence-free survival went with HPV-responsive T-cell expansion in HPV16-positive patients.

This clone has a handful of counts. Its antigen is not identified. Germline loops: CDR1 GTSNPN, CDR2 SVGIG (reference sequence). This CDR3 comprises 13 residues. V was shortened by 3 bases and J by 2 bases, with 8 bases between the two germline ends. Sequenced by immunoSEQ multiplex PCR; TCRdb stores in-frame clones only, minus some. The table has 2,500 to 4,000 clones, 75% to 95% seen once; the top ten hold over 2%. This receptor was identified in a human donor with HPV-associated anogenital cancer. This chain links TRBV30 with TRBJ2-1; D is uncertain. Sample: tumor tissue, taken from a patient who underwent chemoradiotherapy. The CDR3 nucleotides read TGTGCCTGGAGCCCGCCGCCCTACAATGAGCAGTTCTTC. It is translated as CAWSPPPYNEQFF.